The rows below give T cell receptor beta chains drawn from one sample of a study of T-cell memory formation after mild COVID-19. MiXCR was run by TCRdb on the 5' RACE reads, yielding one entry per CDR3 protein. The sample has some 340,000 distinct CDR3 sequences, roughly 13% seen once; the top ten hold about a fifth. The specimen sequenced was PBMCs or a T cell subset sorted from them (not recorded which). Receptor source: a man younger than 35 who had mild COVID-19 (a few samples of this study predate the infection). Cell type and time point are not known. Each CDR3 is given without its conserved first and last residue.

cdr3_aa: ASSMGLNSPLH
cdr3_length: 11
v_call: TRBV19
j_call: TRBJ1-6

cdr3_aa: SARGGQKAF
cdr3_length: 9
v_call: TRBV20-1
j_call: TRBJ1-1

cdr3_aa: ASSYRESYNSPLH
cdr3_length: 13
v_call: TRBV14
j_call: TRBJ1-6

cdr3_aa: ATSETTGPQETQY
cdr3_length: 13
v_call: TRBV24-1
j_call: TRBJ2-5

cdr3_aa: ASSRHRGELF
cdr3_length: 10
v_call: TRBV7-2
j_call: TRBJ2-2

cdr3_aa: SVVGLNQETQY
cdr3_length: 11
v_call: TRBV29-1
j_call: TRBJ2-5

cdr3_aa: ASSRLQENIQY
cdr3_length: 11
v_call: TRBV14
j_call: TRBJ2-4

cdr3_aa: ASRILTGQDYEQY
cdr3_length: 13
v_call: TRBV12-2
j_call: TRBJ2-7

cdr3_aa: ASSTGQGSRGNQPQH
cdr3_length: 15
v_call: TRBV19
j_call: TRBJ1-5

cdr3_aa: ASSLEGVGDTQY
cdr3_length: 12
v_call: TRBV5-1
j_call: TRBJ2-3

cdr3_aa: ASSLVWGRSPSGANVLT
cdr3_length: 17
v_call: TRBV7-9
j_call: TRBJ2-6

cdr3_aa: ASSVGTPGSEQY
cdr3_length: 12
v_call: TRBV9
j_call: TRBJ2-7

cdr3_aa: AYGPPGREETQY
cdr3_length: 12
v_call: TRBV30
j_call: TRBJ2-5

cdr3_aa: ASSDAGGETQY
cdr3_length: 11
v_call: TRBV10-1
j_call: TRBJ2-5

cdr3_aa: SVLGQGITEAF
cdr3_length: 11
v_call: TRBV29-1
j_call: TRBJ1-1

cdr3_aa: ASSGTGFPNEQF
cdr3_length: 12
v_call: TRBV7-3
j_call: TRBJ2-1

cdr3_aa: ASSDTLNTEAF
cdr3_length: 11
v_call: TRBV5-1
j_call: TRBJ1-1

cdr3_aa: ASTLGYGVNTDTQY
cdr3_length: 14
v_call: TRBV7-2
j_call: TRBJ2-3

cdr3_aa: ASSLTLAGGTDTQY
cdr3_length: 14
v_call: TRBV12-3/TRBV12-4
j_call: TRBJ2-3

cdr3_aa: ASSFLRGPLAKNIQY
cdr3_length: 15
v_call: TRBV12-3/TRBV12-4
j_call: TRBJ2-4

cdr3_aa: ASSQAGLGQPQH
cdr3_length: 12
v_call: TRBV14
j_call: TRBJ1-5

cdr3_aa: ASSLVMGFSSGNTIY
cdr3_length: 15
v_call: TRBV7-2
j_call: TRBJ1-3

cdr3_aa: ASSSGLALGETQY
cdr3_length: 13
v_call: TRBV7-3
j_call: TRBJ2-5

cdr3_aa: ASRLAGGSYNEQF
cdr3_length: 13
v_call: TRBV4-2
j_call: TRBJ2-1

cdr3_aa: ASSLMGTDTQY
cdr3_length: 11
v_call: TRBV7-9
j_call: TRBJ2-3

cdr3_aa: ASSHNRSGPYNEQF
cdr3_length: 14
v_call: TRBV23-1
j_call: TRBJ2-1

cdr3_aa: ASSVDRGDQPQH
cdr3_length: 12
v_call: TRBV2
j_call: TRBJ1-5

cdr3_aa: ASRPPSTVVLNYGYT
cdr3_length: 15
v_call: TRBV7-2
j_call: TRBJ1-2

cdr3_aa: ASSQSTGATNEKLF
cdr3_length: 14
v_call: TRBV4-1
j_call: TRBJ1-4

cdr3_aa: ASSLEFVVGISSYNEQF
cdr3_length: 17
v_call: TRBV12-3/TRBV12-4
j_call: TRBJ2-1

cdr3_aa: ASSLSRGGSYEQY
cdr3_length: 13
v_call: TRBV7-6
j_call: TRBJ2-7

cdr3_aa: ASSQYKNTEAF
cdr3_length: 11
v_call: TRBV4-2
j_call: TRBJ1-1

cdr3_aa: ASSLAGYGANVLT
cdr3_length: 13
v_call: TRBV11-2
j_call: TRBJ2-6

cdr3_aa: ASSPRGSSYNEQF
cdr3_length: 13
v_call: TRBV18
j_call: TRBJ2-1

cdr3_aa: ASSFQSGSQF
cdr3_length: 10
v_call: TRBV28
j_call: TRBJ2-1

cdr3_aa: ASGPSGGANEQF
cdr3_length: 12
v_call: TRBV5-4
j_call: TRBJ2-1

cdr3_aa: ASSLEGRSGELF
cdr3_length: 12
v_call: TRBV7-3
j_call: TRBJ2-2

cdr3_aa: ASQQGSYNEQF
cdr3_length: 11
v_call: TRBV11-2
j_call: TRBJ2-1

cdr3_aa: ASRTLGGHYTDTQY
cdr3_length: 14
v_call: TRBV6-6
j_call: TRBJ2-3

cdr3_aa: ASRSRGKLF
cdr3_length: 9
v_call: TRBV2
j_call: TRBJ1-4